This TCR beta chain was sequenced for a study of a mutant IDH1 vaccine in newly diagnosed glioma. The germline V gene encodes CDR1 SGHRS and CDR2 YFSETQ. With V trimmed by 4 bases and J by 4 bases, 5 bases remained unmatched. This CDR3 has 13 residues. Comments on this clone: Its antigen is still unknown.

Time point in this sample: week 5, during vaccination. One vaccine dose held 300 ug of mutant IDH1 20-mer peptide and came with topical imiquimod. Assay: immunoSEQ multiplex PCR; the TCRdb copy retains only in-frame clones and omits some. The table lists tens of thousands of clones, 75% to 90% of them singletons. The source material was peripheral blood mononuclear cells (PBMCs), sampled from a glioma patient whose treatment included an IDH1 peptide vaccine. The TCR sequence derives from a woman aged 40 to 50 with glioma. Some clones in this sample may be carry-over from other donors' samples. The chain couples TRBV5-1 to TRBJ2-7, with 7 bases identical to TRBD2. CDR3 region: CASSGGRVYEQYF. CDR3 DNA: TGCGCCAGCAGCGGAGGGAGGGTTTACGAGCAGTACTTC.